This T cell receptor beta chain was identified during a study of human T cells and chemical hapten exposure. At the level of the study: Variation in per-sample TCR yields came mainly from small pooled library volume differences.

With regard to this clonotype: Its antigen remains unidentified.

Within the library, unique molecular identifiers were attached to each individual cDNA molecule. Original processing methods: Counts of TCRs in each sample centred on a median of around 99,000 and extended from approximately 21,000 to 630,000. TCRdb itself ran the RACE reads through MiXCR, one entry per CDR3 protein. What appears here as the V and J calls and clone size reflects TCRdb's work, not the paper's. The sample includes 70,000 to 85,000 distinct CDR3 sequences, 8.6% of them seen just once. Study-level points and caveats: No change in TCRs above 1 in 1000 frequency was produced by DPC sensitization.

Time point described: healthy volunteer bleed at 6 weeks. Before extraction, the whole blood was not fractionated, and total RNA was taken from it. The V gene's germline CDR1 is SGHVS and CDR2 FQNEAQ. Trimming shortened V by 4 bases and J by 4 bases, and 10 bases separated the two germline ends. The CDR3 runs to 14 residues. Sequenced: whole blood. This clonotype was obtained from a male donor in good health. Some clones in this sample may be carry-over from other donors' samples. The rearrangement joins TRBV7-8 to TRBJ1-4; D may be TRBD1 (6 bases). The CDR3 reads CASSWQGYNEKLFF. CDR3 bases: TGTGCCAGCAGCTGGCAGGGGTATAATGAAAAACTGTTTTTT. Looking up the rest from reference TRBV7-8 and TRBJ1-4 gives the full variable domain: GAGVSQSPRYKVAKRGQDVALRCDPISGHVSLFWYQQALGQGPEFLTYFQNEAQLDKSGLPSDRFFAERPEGSVSTLKIQRTQQEDSAVYLCASSWQGYNEKLFFGSGTQLSVL.